A single sample gave rise to the 9 T cell receptor beta chains below, sequenced in a study of beta chain features in type 1 diabetes (dated by TCRdb to between 2017 and 2018). Library preparation used the immunoSEQ multiplex PCR assay. The High Capacity cDNA Reverse Transcription Kit was used to reverse transcribe all of the isolated RNA, meaning that expressed TCRB transcripts were what got sequenced. What TCRdb holds here is the immuneACCESS table cut down to in-frame rearrangements. Part of the clones is not present; checked against another copy, under half of the missing clones reflect an unresolved V gene, and the others are unexplained. The sample contains around 430,000 clones, 30% of them found a single time. About 0.065% of the sample comes from the top ten. Sequencing used naive CD4+ T cells from blood. Sample cell subset or site, as interpreted from the label and publication: true naive CD4+ T cells. The source of these receptors is a man aged 18-30 years in good health.

Concerning this clone: Other nucleotide sequences in the sample specify the same CDR3. The V gene is TRBV7-3, the J gene TRBJ2-3; 12 nucleotides agree with TRBD2. The CDR3 sequence is 15 residues long. The J segment lost 6 bases and the V segment lost 2 bases, leaving 3 bases of the junction unmatched. The germline CDR1 and CDR2 sequences are SGHTA and FQGTGA. The CDR3 coding sequence is TGTGCCAGCAGCTTACTAGCGGGAGGGGCCGATACGCAGTATTTT. As protein: CASSLLAGGADTQYF.

This sequence joins TRBV7-2 and TRBJ2-1; 8 bases are shared with TRBD2. This CDR3 spans 15 amino acids. Germline V gives CDR1 SGHTA, CDR2 FQGNSA. Trimming removed 3 bases from V and 3 bases from J; junction bases left unmatched: 4. CDR3 region: CASSFSSGIYNEQFF. The CDR3 coding sequence is TGTGCCAGCAGCTTTAGTAGCGGGATCTACAATGAGCAGTTCTTC.

J is TRBJ2-1 and V is TRBV6-1; D uncertain. This CDR3 spans 13 amino acids. Trimming stripped 2 bases from V and 10 bases from J, with 12 bases between. CDR1 is MNHNS, CDR2 SASEGT, per germline. The CDR3 DNA reads TGTGCCAGCAGTGAACTCTGGCGCAGCGAGCAGTTCTTC. Amino acids: CASSELWRSEQFF.

The chain recombines TRBV9 with TRBJ2-2; 7 bases align to TRBD1. CDR1 and CDR2 (germline): SGDLS, YYNGEE. V lost 3 bases to trimming and J lost 1 base; unmatched junction nucleotides: 6. The CDR3 has 16 residues. CDR3 in amino acids: CASSATGTVNTGELFF. CDR3 bases: TGTGCCAGCAGCGCAACCGGGACAGTGAACACCGGGGAGCTGTTTTTT.

The chain uses TRBV6-6 and TRBJ2-5; 7 nucleotides align to TRBD2. The DNA end is more similar to TRBJ2-7, so the J call may be wrong. Germline V gene lookup returns CDR1 MNHNY and CDR2 SVGAGI (reference sequence). The CDR3 loop spans 12 amino acids. DNA for the CDR3: TGTGCCAGCAGGGATAGCGGGTACGAGCAGTACTTC. It specifies CASRDSGYEQYF.

The CDR3 sequence is CAWSFRRLNTEAFF. CDR3 coding DNA: TGTGCCTGGAGTTTTCGGAGACTGAACACTGAAGCTTTCTTT. This chain uses TRBV30 with TRBJ1-1; D uncertain. Trimming cost V 2 bases and J 0 bases, with 10 bases left between them. This CDR3 spans 14 amino acids. Germline CDR1 reads GTSNPN; CDR2 reads SVGIG (reference sequence).

This clone was counted only a few times. The chain has TRBV30 and TRBJ2-1; tentative D call: TRBD1 (6 bases). Germline assignment: CDR1 GTSNPN and CDR2 SVGIG (reference sequence). This CDR3 is built from 16 residues. Trimming shortened V by 4 bases and J by 10 bases, and 26 bases separated the two germline ends. This chain's CDR3 is CAWTRTGTRFKGEQFF. In DNA form, the CDR3 reads TGTGCCTGGACCAGAACAGGGACGAGGTTTAAGGGCGAGCAGTTCTTC.

This clone was counted a few times. The chain recombines TRBV5-4 with TRBJ2-1; the D call may be TRBD1 or TRBD2 (5 bases each). The germline CDR1 and CDR2 sequences are SGHNT and YYREEE (reference sequence). V lost 0 bases and J lost 3, with 10 bases in between. This CDR3 is 15 amino acids long. In DNA, the CDR3 is TGTGCCAGCAGCTTGGGACAGACTATCTACAATGAGCAGTTCTTC. It specifies CASSLGQTIYNEQFF.

This chain joins TRBV13 and TRBJ2-3; maybe TRBD1 (5 bases). Germline V lookup: CDR1 PRHDT, CDR2 FYEKMQ (reference sequence). Deletions cut 5 bases from V and 0 bases from J, with 9 bases between. This CDR3 is built from 14 residues. The CDR3: CASSDSGSTDTQYF. CDR3 coding DNA: TGTGCCAGCAGCGACAGTGGTAGCACAGATACGCAGTATTTT.